The rows below give T cell receptor beta chains drawn from one sample of a study of PD-L1 blockade in urothelial cancer. Only in-frame clones appear in the TCRdb table, and some are missing; sequencing was by immunoSEQ multiplex PCR. Here the sample spans some 30,000 clones, about 88% being singletons. This sample comprised PBMCs, obtained around atezolizumab (anti-PD-L1) treatment. The source is a man in his forties or fifties with urothelial cancer. CDR3s leave out the opening cysteine and the closing phenylalanine or tryptophan. Clone size appears in some rows only: once, few, many, or a class for an expanded clone.

j_call	v_call	clone_size	cdr3_aa
TRBJ1-2	TRBV4-2	.	ASSQGGTGVIGYT
TRBJ2-7	TRBV7-9	.	ASSPGGWEQY
TRBJ2-2	TRBV9	.	ASSVQGAVAGELF
TRBJ1-5	TRBV19	.	ASSIARAGSYSNQPQH
TRBJ2-1	TRBV10-3	.	AINGSPYNEQF
TRBJ1-4	TRBV19	.	ASRDGQGRNKLF
TRBJ2-7	TRBV2	.	ASRPGSGYYEQY
TRBJ2-3	TRBV6-5	.	ASSYGGQSTDTQY
TRBJ1-2	TRBV30	once	AWFPGSEGYT
TRBJ2-5	TRBV9	.	ASSALLAGGKETQY
TRBJ1-4	TRBV28	.	ASSPGAVEKLF
TRBJ2-7	TRBV12-5	.	ASGFLRSRGTYEQY
TRBJ2-5	TRBV6-5	.	ASRGRGPWETQY
TRBJ2-5	TRBV6-5	.	ASSYETAGGETQY
TRBJ1-5	TRBV10-2	.	ASRAGQGGDQPQH
TRBJ1-2	TRBV7-8	.	ASSPRILDPYRGNGYT
TRBJ2-1	TRBV10-2	.	ASRLGTSGHNEQF
TRBJ2-1	TRBV19	.	ASSTPGLAGATEQF
TRBJ1-2	TRBV6-1	.	VSSNRDTKTYGYT
TRBJ2-7	TRBV6-1	.	ASSRGRESYEQY
TRBJ2-2	TRBV11-3	.	ASSSYSGGTGELF
TRBJ1-5	TRBV6-1	.	ATTQGADQPQH
TRBJ2-3	TRBV14	.	ASSQAAGGGGTQY
TRBJ2-7	TRBV2	.	ASSDGGASDEQY
TRBJ1-2	TRBV4-3	once	ASSQDPTGGFYGYT
TRBJ2-1	TRBV5-1	.	ASSIPGGIEQF
TRBJ2-1	TRBV7-3	.	ASSSGLAVYNEQF
TRBJ2-3	TRBV7-9	.	ASSFLGTSGDTDTQY
TRBJ2-5	TRBV4-3	.	ASSQGLAGGGETQY
TRBJ1-2	TRBV2	.	ASSPTGGANYGYT
TRBJ2-3	TRBV27	.	ASSFLTIGGTDTQY
TRBJ1-1	TRBV18	.	ASSPKRGNRDEAF
TRBJ2-7	TRBV6-1	.	ASSASSGGAGEQY
TRBJ1-3	TRBV29-1	.	SVGDRGPGNTIY
TRBJ1-1	TRBV11-2	.	ASSLRFGTVNTEAF
TRBJ2-5	TRBV5-1	.	ASSSGLGAETQY
TRBJ1-6	TRBV7-3	.	ASNYPGTRTSPLH
TRBJ2-7	TRBV14	once	ASSLDKTYEQY
TRBJ1-5	TRBV9	.	ASSVAGGEGQPQH
TRBJ2-4	TRBV19	.	ASIEGSGLGAKNIQY
TRBJ1-2	TRBV7-6	.	ASSLAPTAHYGYT
TRBJ2-7	TRBV2	.	ASSGRDRQGYEQY
TRBJ2-1	TRBV27	.	ASSMRLASLGNEQF
TRBJ2-3	TRBV7-2	once	ASSRPGLAVTDTQY
TRBJ2-1	TRBV2	.	ASMAAQGQF
TRBJ2-3	TRBV10-3	once	AISTGTSFTDTQY
TRBJ2-1	TRBV7-9	.	ASSFEGQIYNEQF
TRBJ1-1	TRBV7-6	.	ASSFRAGETKAF
TRBJ2-5	TRBV19	.	ATKTGGYFETQY
TRBJ2-7	TRBV11-2	.	ASSLDRRSDEQY
TRBJ2-7	TRBV7-2	.	ASSIYSGVEQY
TRBJ2-2	TRBV18	once	ASSPSGGSTGELF
TRBJ1-1	TRBV5-1	.	ASGRQGMNTEAF